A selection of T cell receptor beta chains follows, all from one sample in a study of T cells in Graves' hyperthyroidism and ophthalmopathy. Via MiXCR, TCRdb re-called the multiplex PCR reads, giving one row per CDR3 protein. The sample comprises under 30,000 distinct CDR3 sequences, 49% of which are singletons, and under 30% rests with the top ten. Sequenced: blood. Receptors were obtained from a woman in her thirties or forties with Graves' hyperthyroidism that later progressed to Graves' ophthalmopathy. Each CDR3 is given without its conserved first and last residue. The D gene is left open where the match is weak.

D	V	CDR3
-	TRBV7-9	ASGRTYEQY
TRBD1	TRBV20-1	SARAPQGVGTEAF
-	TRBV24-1	ATSGIDRKAGNTIY
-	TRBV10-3	ASSLPGEYYNEQF
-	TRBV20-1	SASWGEKLF
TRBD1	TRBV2	ASSERDRRFL
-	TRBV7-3	ASSPLLGSKNEQF
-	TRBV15	ATSRIKTAGYT
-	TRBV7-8	ASSLESRGYNEQF
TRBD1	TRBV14	ASSQGSGQGNNEQF
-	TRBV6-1	ASRDSKAISTDTQY
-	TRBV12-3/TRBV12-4	ASSLLVGEQF
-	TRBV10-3	AISGDRDEQY
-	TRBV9	ASSVGVLEDTQY
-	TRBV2	ASSEFPLSYNEQF
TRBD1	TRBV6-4	ASRGQGSYEQY
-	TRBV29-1	SIEDRMGAPNYGYT
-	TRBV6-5	ASSYSGAHGYT
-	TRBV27	ASSADSAYEQY
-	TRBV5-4	TSTPPGRTYEQY